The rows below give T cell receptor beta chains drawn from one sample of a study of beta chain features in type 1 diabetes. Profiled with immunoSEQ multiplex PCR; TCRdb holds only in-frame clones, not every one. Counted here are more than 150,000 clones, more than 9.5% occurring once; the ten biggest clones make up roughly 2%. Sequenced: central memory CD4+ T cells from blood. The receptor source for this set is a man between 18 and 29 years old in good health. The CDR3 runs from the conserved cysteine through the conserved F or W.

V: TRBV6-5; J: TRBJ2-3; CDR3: CASSFGLATDTQYF
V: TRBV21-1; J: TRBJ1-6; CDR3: CASSKPGQDPTHNSPLHF
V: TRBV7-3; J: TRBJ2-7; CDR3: CASSAGPSSLGEQYF
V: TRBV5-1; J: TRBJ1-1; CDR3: CASSGKGRVTEAFF
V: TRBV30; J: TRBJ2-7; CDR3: CAWSVTRGGSYEQYF
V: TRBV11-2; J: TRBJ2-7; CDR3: CASTVSTGASYEQYF
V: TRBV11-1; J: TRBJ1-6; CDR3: CASSFRDSSYSPLHF
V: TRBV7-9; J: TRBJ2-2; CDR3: CASSLLAGALNTGELFF
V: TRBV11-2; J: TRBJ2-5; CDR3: CASSLVETQYF
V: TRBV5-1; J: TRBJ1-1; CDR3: CASSLEQGVAFF
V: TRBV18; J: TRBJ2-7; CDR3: CASSPPGGYEQYF